Listed below are T cell receptor beta chains from one sample, sequenced in a study of T-cell reconstitution after alpha-beta-depleted transplantation in children. A single record per CDR3 protein comes from TCRdb applying MiXCR to the PCR reads. The sample has approximately 520,000 distinct CDR3 sequences; more than 9.5% are singletons. This sample comprised PBMCs, mostly from graft donor cells, obtained 180 days after TCRalphabeta/CD19-depleted stem cell transplant. These receptors came from a female patient aged 2 to 10 who had a stem cell transplant for aplastic anemia, so the T cells may come from the graft donor. Each CDR3 is given with its conserved first and last residue. Each record gives: V gene, J gene, D gene, CDR3 length, clone size, CDR3 protein, CDR3 DNA. The D gene is left open where the match is weak. Not every row has a clone size; where given, it reads once, few, many or a size class.

v_call: TRBV20-1; j_call: TRBJ1-5; d_call: -; cdr3_length: 17; clone_size: few; cdr3_aa: CSARDTRYPSSNQPQHF; cdr3_nt: TGCAGTGCTAGAGATACCAGATACCCCAGTAGCAATCAGCCCCAGCATTTT
v_call: TRBV5-6; j_call: TRBJ2-1; d_call: -; cdr3_length: 14; clone_size: many; cdr3_aa: CASSLWQVNNEQFF; cdr3_nt: TGTGCCAGCAGCTTGTGGCAGGTAAACAATGAGCAGTTCTTC
v_call: TRBV20-1; j_call: TRBJ1-1; d_call: TRBD1; cdr3_length: 13; clone_size: -; cdr3_aa: CSARPDRATEAFF; cdr3_nt: TGCAGTGCTAGACCGGACAGGGCCACTGAAGCTTTCTTT
v_call: TRBV5-1; j_call: TRBJ1-2; d_call: -; cdr3_length: 16; clone_size: many; cdr3_aa: CASSLETPGRNYGYTF; cdr3_nt: TGCGCCAGCAGCTTGGAAACCCCGGGGAGGAACTATGGCTACACCTTC
v_call: TRBV27; j_call: TRBJ1-6; d_call: -; cdr3_length: 15; clone_size: -; cdr3_aa: CASAPRKGNNSPLHF; cdr3_nt: TGTGCCAGCGCCCCAAGGAAGGGGAATAATTCACCCCTCCACTTT
v_call: TRBV19; j_call: TRBJ2-1; d_call: -; cdr3_length: 13; clone_size: -; cdr3_aa: CATIAAPHNEQFF; cdr3_nt: TGTGCCACCATAGCCGCCCCACACAATGAGCAGTTCTTC
v_call: TRBV19; j_call: TRBJ1-5; d_call: -; cdr3_length: 15; clone_size: -; cdr3_aa: CASSIVLISNQPQHF; cdr3_nt: TGTGCCAGTAGTATAGTCTTGATAAGCAATCAGCCCCAGCATTTT
v_call: TRBV7-2; j_call: TRBJ2-1; d_call: TRBD2; cdr3_length: 17; clone_size: few; cdr3_aa: CASSRRGASGRMDEQFF; cdr3_nt: TGTGCCAGCAGCCGACGCGGGGCTAGCGGGAGGATGGATGAGCAGTTCTTC
v_call: TRBV27; j_call: TRBJ2-1; d_call: -; cdr3_length: 15; clone_size: many; cdr3_aa: CASSLEQGTYNEQFF; cdr3_nt: TGTGCCAGCAGTTTAGAGCAGGGGACCTACAATGAGCAGTTCTTC
v_call: TRBV5-1; j_call: TRBJ2-7; d_call: -; cdr3_length: 14; clone_size: -; cdr3_aa: CASSSGPLNYEQYF; cdr3_nt: TGCGCCAGCAGCTCCGGGCCCCTCAACTACGAGCAGTACTTC
v_call: TRBV9; j_call: TRBJ1-1; d_call: -; cdr3_length: 14; clone_size: many; cdr3_aa: CASSGGAMNTEAFF; cdr3_nt: TGTGCCAGCAGCGGGGGGGCTATGAACACTGAAGCTTTCTTT
v_call: TRBV7-2; j_call: TRBJ2-6; d_call: -; cdr3_length: 17; clone_size: -; cdr3_aa: CASSLKRGDSGANVLTF; cdr3_nt: TGTGCCAGCAGCTTAAAGAGGGGGGACTCTGGGGCCAACGTCCTGACTTTC
v_call: TRBV10-3; j_call: TRBJ1-1; d_call: TRBD1; cdr3_length: 13; clone_size: once; cdr3_aa: CAISEGQDTEAFF; cdr3_nt: TGTGCCATCAGTGAGGGACAGGACACTGAAGCTTTCTTT
v_call: TRBV29-1; j_call: TRBJ2-5; d_call: -; cdr3_length: 16; clone_size: -; cdr3_aa: CSVEILGTSSPQTQYF; cdr3_nt: TGCAGCGTTGAAATTCTGGGGACATCTTCCCCGCAGACCCAGTACTTC
v_call: TRBV20-1; j_call: TRBJ2-3; d_call: TRBD1; cdr3_length: 13; clone_size: many; cdr3_aa: CSARGQGADTQYF; cdr3_nt: TGCAGTGCTAGGGGACAGGGGGCAGATACGCAGTATTTT
v_call: TRBV29-1; j_call: TRBJ2-3; d_call: -; cdr3_length: 12; clone_size: -; cdr3_aa: CSVGGNTDTQYF; cdr3_nt: TGCAGCGTGGGGGGTAACACAGATACGCAGTATTTT
v_call: TRBV20-1; j_call: TRBJ1-6; d_call: -; cdr3_length: 14; clone_size: few; cdr3_aa: CSADPRGRSSPLHF; cdr3_nt: TGCAGTGCTGACCCCAGGGGTAGGTCGTCACCCCTCCACTTT
v_call: TRBV18; j_call: TRBJ2-3; d_call: TRBD1; cdr3_length: 14; clone_size: few; cdr3_aa: CASSQQQGTDTQYF; cdr3_nt: TGTGCCAGCTCGCAGCAACAGGGGACAGATACGCAGTATTTT
v_call: TRBV6-5; j_call: TRBJ2-5; d_call: -; cdr3_length: 14; clone_size: few; cdr3_aa: CASSSVREQETQYF; cdr3_nt: TGTGCCAGCAGTTCAGTTCGAGAACAAGAGACCCAGTACTTC
v_call: TRBV7-2; j_call: TRBJ2-1; d_call: TRBD2; cdr3_length: 18; clone_size: -; cdr3_aa: CASSRPLGLAGGYNEQFF; cdr3_nt: TGTGCCAGCAGCCGCCCCCTCGGACTAGCGGGAGGGTACAATGAGCAGTTCTTC
v_call: TRBV12-3/TRBV12-4; j_call: TRBJ2-7; d_call: -; cdr3_length: 13; clone_size: few; cdr3_aa: CASSPSYRAEQYF; cdr3_nt: TGTGCCAGCAGTCCTTCATACAGGGCTGAGCAGTACTTC
v_call: TRBV4-3; j_call: TRBJ2-7; d_call: -; cdr3_length: 14; clone_size: -; cdr3_aa: CASSQEQPSVWQYF; cdr3_nt: TGCGCCAGCAGCCAGGAACAGCCCTCGGTATGGCAGTACTTC
v_call: TRBV6-1; j_call: TRBJ2-5; d_call: -; cdr3_length: 14; clone_size: few; cdr3_aa: CASSNPVYQETQYF; cdr3_nt: TGTGCCAGCAGTAATCCAGTCTACCAAGAGACCCAGTACTTC
v_call: TRBV28; j_call: TRBJ2-1; d_call: TRBD2; cdr3_length: 18; clone_size: -; cdr3_aa: CASSVPGLARPGADEQFF; cdr3_nt: TGTGCCAGCAGTGTCCCTGGACTAGCGAGACCCGGAGCCGATGAGCAGTTCTTC
v_call: TRBV29-1; j_call: TRBJ2-2; d_call: TRBD1; cdr3_length: 15; clone_size: many; cdr3_aa: CSVASGTVNTGELFF; cdr3_nt: TGCAGCGTTGCCTCCGGGACAGTGAACACCGGGGAGCTGTTTTTT
v_call: TRBV28; j_call: TRBJ1-1; d_call: -; cdr3_length: 13; clone_size: -; cdr3_aa: CASSPLSNPEAFF; cdr3_nt: TGTGCCAGCAGTCCGCTCTCGAACCCTGAAGCTTTCTTT
v_call: TRBV19; j_call: TRBJ2-6; d_call: -; cdr3_length: 19; clone_size: -; cdr3_aa: CASSRARQAFLSGANVLTF; cdr3_nt: TGTGCCAGTAGTAGGGCCCGCCAAGCCTTCCTCTCTGGGGCCAACGTCCTGACTTTC
v_call: TRBV28; j_call: TRBJ1-2; d_call: TRBD1; cdr3_length: 12; clone_size: -; cdr3_aa: CATSGQDYGYTF; cdr3_nt: TGTGCCACCTCCGGACAGGACTATGGCTACACCTTC
v_call: TRBV2; j_call: TRBJ2-5; d_call: -; cdr3_length: 13; clone_size: -; cdr3_aa: CASRSRVRETQYF; cdr3_nt: TGTGCCAGCAGGAGCAGGGTTCGCGAGACCCAGTACTTC
v_call: TRBV20-1; j_call: TRBJ1-2; d_call: TRBD1; cdr3_length: 14; clone_size: -; cdr3_aa: CSAYGGQDQIGYTF; cdr3_nt: TGCAGTGCATACGGGGGACAGGACCAGATAGGCTACACCTTC
v_call: TRBV7-8; j_call: TRBJ1-2; d_call: TRBD1; cdr3_length: 14; clone_size: many; cdr3_aa: CASSTRQGNYGYTF; cdr3_nt: TGTGCCAGCAGCACTAGACAGGGAAACTATGGCTACACCTTC
v_call: TRBV6-5; j_call: TRBJ2-7; d_call: TRBD2; cdr3_length: 15; clone_size: -; cdr3_aa: CASSYVLAGASEQYF; cdr3_nt: TGTGCCAGCAGTTACGTACTAGCGGGAGCTAGCGAGCAGTACTTC
v_call: TRBV10-2; j_call: TRBJ2-3; d_call: -; cdr3_length: 12; clone_size: -; cdr3_aa: CASLRSSDTQYF; cdr3_nt: TGCGCCAGCCTTCGGTCGTCAGATACGCAGTATTTT
v_call: TRBV4-2; j_call: TRBJ2-6; d_call: TRBD1; cdr3_length: 15; clone_size: -; cdr3_aa: CASSMTGVGANVLTF; cdr3_nt: TGTGCCAGCAGCATGACAGGGGTCGGGGCCAACGTCCTGACTTTC
v_call: TRBV29-1; j_call: TRBJ2-1; d_call: -; cdr3_length: 17; clone_size: -; cdr3_aa: CSTRGQGKRLAVDEQFF; cdr3_nt: TGCAGCACGAGGGGACAGGGGAAAAGACTAGCGGTAGATGAGCAGTTCTTC
v_call: TRBV28; j_call: TRBJ2-1; d_call: -; cdr3_length: 13; clone_size: many; cdr3_aa: CASEATENNEQFF; cdr3_nt: TGTGCCAGCGAAGCCACGGAAAACAATGAGCAGTTCTTC
v_call: TRBV19; j_call: TRBJ2-7; d_call: -; cdr3_length: 14; clone_size: few; cdr3_aa: CASSWQGRIYEQYF; cdr3_nt: TGTGCCAGTAGTTGGCAGGGGAGGATCTACGAGCAGTACTTC
v_call: TRBV7-9; j_call: TRBJ1-4; d_call: TRBD1; cdr3_length: 14; clone_size: few; cdr3_aa: CASSSGQGDEKLFF; cdr3_nt: TGTGCCAGCAGCTCGGGACAGGGGGATGAAAAACTGTTTTTT
v_call: TRBV6-5; j_call: TRBJ2-1; d_call: TRBD2; cdr3_length: 14; clone_size: -; cdr3_aa: CASSLAGWTFEQFF; cdr3_nt: TGTGCCAGCAGTTTAGCGGGGTGGACATTTGAGCAGTTCTTC
v_call: TRBV4-1; j_call: TRBJ2-3; d_call: -; cdr3_length: 13; clone_size: -; cdr3_aa: CASSQVLTYTQYF; cdr3_nt: TGCGCCAGCAGCCAGGTCCTCACATATACGCAGTATTTT
v_call: TRBV7-9; j_call: TRBJ2-1; d_call: -; cdr3_length: 16; clone_size: few; cdr3_aa: CASSSGTRSSYNEQFF; cdr3_nt: TGTGCCAGCAGCTCCGGGACCCGCAGCTCCTACAATGAGCAGTTCTTC
v_call: TRBV20-1; j_call: TRBJ2-1; d_call: TRBD2; cdr3_length: 18; clone_size: few; cdr3_aa: CSARVGLAGGSSYNEQFF; cdr3_nt: TGCAGTGCTAGAGTGGGACTAGCGGGAGGGAGCTCCTACAATGAGCAGTTCTTC
v_call: TRBV20-1; j_call: TRBJ1-2; d_call: -; cdr3_length: 17; clone_size: few; cdr3_aa: CSAETPQEKWPNYGYTF; cdr3_nt: TGCAGTGCAGAGACCCCGCAAGAGAAGTGGCCTAACTATGGCTACACCTTC
v_call: TRBV7-9; j_call: TRBJ2-3; d_call: TRBD2; cdr3_length: 17; clone_size: -; cdr3_aa: CASSSPSSGRATDTQYF; cdr3_nt: TGTGCCAGCAGCTCGCCCTCTAGCGGGAGGGCGACAGATACGCAGTATTTT
v_call: TRBV6-2/TRBV6-3; j_call: TRBJ1-2; d_call: TRBD1; cdr3_length: 15; clone_size: -; cdr3_aa: CASSQPGQTNYGYTF; cdr3_nt: TGTGCCAGCAGTCAGCCGGGACAGACTAACTATGGCTACACCTTC
v_call: TRBV7-9; j_call: TRBJ1-5; d_call: -; cdr3_length: 11; clone_size: many; cdr3_aa: CASSLVQPQHF; cdr3_nt: TGTGCCAGCAGCTTAGTTCAGCCCCAGCATTTT
v_call: TRBV5-1; j_call: TRBJ1-2; d_call: -; cdr3_length: 13; clone_size: -; cdr3_aa: CASSRGDNYGYTF; cdr3_nt: TGCGCCAGCAGCCGAGGAGACAACTATGGCTACACCTTC
v_call: TRBV7-2; j_call: TRBJ2-7; d_call: -; cdr3_length: 15; clone_size: -; cdr3_aa: CASNVIGYNTYEQYF; cdr3_nt: TGTGCCAGCAATGTAATCGGGTATAATACCTACGAGCAGTACTTC
v_call: TRBV3-1; j_call: TRBJ1-1; d_call: -; cdr3_length: 13; clone_size: few; cdr3_aa: CASSQDIGAEAFF; cdr3_nt: TGTGCCAGCAGCCAAGACATCGGGGCTGAAGCTTTCTTT
v_call: TRBV9; j_call: TRBJ2-5; d_call: -; cdr3_length: 14; clone_size: few; cdr3_aa: CASSVEPGRETQYF; cdr3_nt: TGTGCCAGCAGCGTAGAGCCAGGAAGGGAGACCCAGTACTTC
v_call: TRBV12-3/TRBV12-4; j_call: TRBJ2-3; d_call: -; cdr3_length: 13; clone_size: -; cdr3_aa: CASSFPSRDTQYF; cdr3_nt: TGTGCCAGCAGTTTTCCTAGTCGTGATACGCAGTATTTT
v_call: TRBV12-3/TRBV12-4; j_call: TRBJ2-3; d_call: TRBD1; cdr3_length: 16; clone_size: many; cdr3_aa: CASSPLDRGQVDTQYF; cdr3_nt: TGTGCCAGCAGTCCACTAGACAGGGGGCAGGTGGATACGCAGTATTTT
v_call: TRBV30; j_call: TRBJ2-2; d_call: TRBD2; cdr3_length: 13; clone_size: -; cdr3_aa: CAWSWGGTGELFF; cdr3_nt: TGTGCCTGGAGTTGGGGGGGCACCGGGGAGCTGTTTTTT